The rows below give T cell receptor beta chains drawn from one sample of a study of T cell responses to AZD1222 COVID-19 vaccine. Clones were read by immunoSEQ multiplex PCR, and TCRdb kept only the in-frame ones, dropping some. The table has about 150,000 clones, over 85% seen once. Here the sequenced sample was peripheral blood, taken 28 days after the second AZD1222 dose. These receptors all stem from an adult who received the AZD1222 COVID-19 vaccine. CDR3s include the opening cysteine and the closing phenylalanine or tryptophan. The D gene is left open where the match is weak. Expanded clones are given a class, and other clones once, few, many or no size at all.

V gene: TRBV6-2/TRBV6-3
CDR3 length: 18
J gene: TRBJ2-1
clone size: NA
D gene: TRBD2
CDR3 DNA: TGTGCCAGCAGTTACGGACTAGCGGGAGGGCCGATCTACAATGAGCAGTTCTTC
CDR3 protein: CASSYGLAGGPIYNEQFF

V gene: TRBV7-2
CDR3 length: 15
J gene: TRBJ1-2
clone size: NA
D gene: TRBD1
CDR3 DNA: TGTGCCAGCAGCTTAGGGGACAGGCCTAACTATGGCTACACCTTC
CDR3 protein: CASSLGDRPNYGYTF

V gene: TRBV10-1
CDR3 length: 13
J gene: TRBJ2-7
clone size: NA
D gene: TRBD2
CDR3 DNA: TGCGCCAGCAGTTTTGAACTAGCGGGGGAGCAGTACTTC
CDR3 protein: CASSFELAGEQYF

V gene: TRBV9
CDR3 length: 15
J gene: TRBJ2-2
clone size: NA
D gene: TRBD1
CDR3 DNA: TGTGCCAGCAGCGAGGGGACAGGGGCGGTCGGGGAGCTGTTTTTT
CDR3 protein: CASSEGTGAVGELFF

V gene: TRBV5-1
CDR3 length: 15
J gene: TRBJ1-3
clone size: NA
D gene: NA
CDR3 DNA: TGCGCCAGCAGCTTGGGGGAAGCGATTGGAAACACCATATATTTT
CDR3 protein: CASSLGEAIGNTIYF

V gene: TRBV4-2
CDR3 length: 17
J gene: TRBJ2-2
clone size: NA
D gene: NA
CDR3 DNA: TGTGCCAGCAGCCAAGATGGGAGCGGAGCGAACACCGGGGAGCTGTTTTTT
CDR3 protein: CASSQDGSGANTGELFF

V gene: TRBV27
CDR3 length: 14
J gene: TRBJ2-7
clone size: NA
D gene: NA
CDR3 DNA: TGTGCCAGCAGTTTTGGCAGCCCGCCCTACGAGCAGTACTTC
CDR3 protein: CASSFGSPPYEQYF

V gene: TRBV11-2
CDR3 length: 17
J gene: TRBJ1-1
clone size: NA
D gene: TRBD1
CDR3 DNA: TGTGCCAGCAGCCCACAAAGACAGGGGCCGATGAACACTGAAGCTTTCTTT
CDR3 protein: CASSPQRQGPMNTEAFF

V gene: TRBV12-5
CDR3 length: 13
J gene: TRBJ2-2
clone size: once
D gene: NA
CDR3 DNA: TGTGCTAGTGGTCCGGGCGAGGGCGGGGAGCTGTTTTTT
CDR3 protein: CASGPGEGGELFF

V gene: TRBV6-2/TRBV6-3
CDR3 length: 16
J gene: TRBJ1-1
clone size: NA
D gene: TRBD1
CDR3 DNA: TGTGCCAGCAGTCCCTTCCCGACAGGGAGATACACTGAAGCTTTCTTT
CDR3 protein: CASSPFPTGRYTEAFF

V gene: TRBV27
CDR3 length: 14
J gene: TRBJ1-6
clone size: NA
D gene: TRBD1
CDR3 DNA: TGTGCCAGCAGGGCAGGGGGGAGAAATTCACCCCTCCACTTT
CDR3 protein: CASRAGGRNSPLHF

V gene: TRBV15
CDR3 length: 15
J gene: TRBJ2-5
clone size: few
D gene: NA
CDR3 DNA: TGTGCCACCAGCCCCTCGAGGGTGGGCCAAGAGACCCAGTACTTC
CDR3 protein: CATSPSRVGQETQYF

V gene: TRBV4-3
CDR3 length: 14
J gene: TRBJ1-1
clone size: NA
D gene: NA
CDR3 DNA: TGCGCCAGCAGCCAAGTAAGCGGGGACACTGAAGCTTTCTTT
CDR3 protein: CASSQVSGDTEAFF

V gene: TRBV7-3
CDR3 length: 13
J gene: TRBJ1-1
clone size: NA
D gene: NA
CDR3 DNA: TGTGCCAGCAGCTTGTCCGGGAAGGATGAAGCTTTCTTT
CDR3 protein: CASSLSGKDEAFF

V gene: TRBV15
CDR3 length: 13
J gene: TRBJ1-2
clone size: once
D gene: NA
CDR3 DNA: TGTGCCACCAGCAGAGATTCGGGGAATGGCTACACCTTC
CDR3 protein: CATSRDSGNGYTF

V gene: TRBV9
CDR3 length: 15
J gene: TRBJ2-1
clone size: NA
D gene: TRBD2
CDR3 DNA: TGTGCCAGCAGCCCAAGGCTAGCGGGAGAGGATGAGCAGTTCTTC
CDR3 protein: CASSPRLAGEDEQFF

V gene: TRBV6-2/TRBV6-3
CDR3 length: 12
J gene: TRBJ1-2
clone size: few
D gene: NA
CDR3 DNA: TGTGCCAGCAGTTACGTCAGGGATGGCTACACCTTC
CDR3 protein: CASSYVRDGYTF

V gene: TRBV6-2/TRBV6-3
CDR3 length: 15
J gene: TRBJ2-7
clone size: few
D gene: NA
CDR3 DNA: TGTGCCAGCAGTGAGCTAACTAAGTCCCCTTACGAGCAGTACTTC
CDR3 protein: CASSELTKSPYEQYF

V gene: TRBV5-4
CDR3 length: 16
J gene: TRBJ2-2
clone size: NA
D gene: TRBD2
CDR3 DNA: TGTGCCAGCAGCCCGGGACTAGCGGGGGACACCGGGGAGCTGTTTTTT
CDR3 protein: CASSPGLAGDTGELFF

V gene: TRBV12-3/TRBV12-4
CDR3 length: 13
J gene: TRBJ2-1
clone size: NA
D gene: NA
CDR3 DNA: TGTGCCAGTTGTAACAAGGCCTACAATGAGCAGTTCTTC
CDR3 protein: CASCNKAYNEQFF

V gene: TRBV28
CDR3 length: 14
J gene: TRBJ1-1
clone size: NA
D gene: NA
CDR3 DNA: TGTGCCAGCAGTTCTCCCCCCTCTGGGCCTGAAGCTTTCTTT
CDR3 protein: CASSSPPSGPEAFF

V gene: TRBV19
CDR3 length: 15
J gene: TRBJ1-2
clone size: once
D gene: TRBD1
CDR3 DNA: TGTGCCAGTAGTTCCGGACAGGGGGCCTTCGGGGGCTACACCTTC
CDR3 protein: CASSSGQGAFGGYTF

V gene: TRBV7-3
CDR3 length: 17
J gene: TRBJ2-3
clone size: NA
D gene: TRBD2
CDR3 DNA: TGTGCCAGCAGCTTACATACAGGACTAGCGGGCACAGATACGCAGTATTTT
CDR3 protein: CASSLHTGLAGTDTQYF

V gene: TRBV29-1
CDR3 length: 12
J gene: TRBJ1-2
clone size: NA
D gene: NA
CDR3 DNA: TGCAGCGTCCCACAGGGAGCAGGGGACTACACCTTC
CDR3 protein: CSVPQGAGDYTF

V gene: TRBV7-9
CDR3 length: 16
J gene: TRBJ2-2
clone size: once
D gene: TRBD1
CDR3 DNA: TGTGCCAGCAGCACTCGGGACAGGGCGGTCACCGGGGAGCTGTTTTTT
CDR3 protein: CASSTRDRAVTGELFF

V gene: TRBV6-6
CDR3 length: 11
J gene: TRBJ1-1
clone size: NA
D gene: NA
CDR3 DNA: TGTGCCAGCAGCCGGGTGCCTGAAGCTTTCTTT
CDR3 protein: CASSRVPEAFF

V gene: TRBV7-2
CDR3 length: 18
J gene: TRBJ1-6
clone size: NA
D gene: TRBD1
CDR3 DNA: TGTGCCAGCAGCTCGGACGGACAGGGTTGGTCCTATAATTCACCCCTCCACTTT
CDR3 protein: CASSSDGQGWSYNSPLHF

V gene: TRBV20-1
CDR3 length: 14
J gene: TRBJ2-5
clone size: NA
D gene: TRBD2
CDR3 DNA: TGCAGTGCTAGTAGGTCGAGCGGGACGGAGACCCAGTACTTC
CDR3 protein: CSASRSSGTETQYF

V gene: TRBV28
CDR3 length: 13
J gene: TRBJ1-1
clone size: NA
D gene: NA
CDR3 DNA: TGTGCCAGCAGCCCTGGGGGGGGCACTGAAGCTTTCTTT
CDR3 protein: CASSPGGGTEAFF

V gene: TRBV4-3
CDR3 length: 16
J gene: TRBJ2-3
clone size: NA
D gene: NA
CDR3 DNA: TGCGCCAGCAGCCAGAACCCGGGACTCTACACAGATACGCAGTATTTT
CDR3 protein: CASSQNPGLYTDTQYF

V gene: TRBV7-6
CDR3 length: 15
J gene: TRBJ2-5
clone size: NA
D gene: TRBD2
CDR3 DNA: TGTGCCAGCAGCTTAGTCGGGCTAGCGGTAGAGACCCAGTACTTC
CDR3 protein: CASSLVGLAVETQYF

V gene: TRBV28
CDR3 length: 14
J gene: TRBJ1-1
clone size: NA
D gene: TRBD1
CDR3 DNA: TGTGCCAGCAGTTACAGAGGGGGCAAAGCTGAAGCTTTCTTT
CDR3 protein: CASSYRGGKAEAFF

V gene: TRBV6-1
CDR3 length: 17
J gene: TRBJ2-3
clone size: NA
D gene: NA
CDR3 DNA: TGTGCCAGCAGTGAAGGAGGACAGCGAGGTAGCACAGATACGCAGTATTTT
CDR3 protein: CASSEGGQRGSTDTQYF

V gene: TRBV7-2
CDR3 length: 12
J gene: TRBJ1-2
clone size: NA
D gene: NA
CDR3 DNA: TGTGCCAGCAGCTTAGACAGGGCTGGCTACACCTTC
CDR3 protein: CASSLDRAGYTF

V gene: TRBV19
CDR3 length: 16
J gene: TRBJ2-1
clone size: NA
D gene: NA
CDR3 DNA: TGTGCCAGTAGTAGAACCAGGGGGGTCTCCAACAATGAGCAGTTCTTC
CDR3 protein: CASSRTRGVSNNEQFF

V gene: TRBV12-3/TRBV12-4
CDR3 length: 13
J gene: TRBJ2-5
clone size: NA
D gene: NA
CDR3 DNA: TGTGCCAGCAGTTTAAGGGTTGTGGAGACCCAGTACTTC
CDR3 protein: CASSLRVVETQYF

V gene: TRBV3-1/TRBV3-2
CDR3 length: 14
J gene: TRBJ2-7
clone size: NA
D gene: TRBD2
CDR3 DNA: TGTGCCAGCAGACCAGCGGGAGAAATCTACGAGCAGTACTTC
CDR3 protein: CASRPAGEIYEQYF

V gene: TRBV3-1/TRBV3-2
CDR3 length: 14
J gene: TRBJ2-1
clone size: NA
D gene: NA
CDR3 DNA: TGTGCCAGCAGCCAATTGGCAGCGCACAATGAGCAGTTCTTC
CDR3 protein: CASSQLAAHNEQFF

V gene: TRBV6-4
CDR3 length: 13
J gene: TRBJ1-1
clone size: NA
D gene: NA
CDR3 DNA: TGTGCCAGCAGTGAGCAGGCGAACACTGAAGCTTTCTTT
CDR3 protein: CASSEQANTEAFF

V gene: TRBV19
CDR3 length: 15
J gene: TRBJ2-1
clone size: NA
D gene: TRBD2
CDR3 DNA: TGTGCCTCAACCCCCGACTCTCGGGGAGGGAATGAGCAGTTCTTC
CDR3 protein: CASTPDSRGGNEQFF

V gene: TRBV30
CDR3 length: 12
J gene: TRBJ1-2
clone size: NA
D gene: NA
CDR3 DNA: TGTGCCTGGATACAGGGAGGGAGCGGCTACACCTTC
CDR3 protein: CAWIQGGSGYTF

V gene: TRBV29-1
CDR3 length: 14
J gene: TRBJ2-7
clone size: NA
D gene: NA
CDR3 DNA: TGCAGCGTTGAGGCGGGCAGGGGGGTTGGCGAGCAGTACTTC
CDR3 protein: CSVEAGRGVGEQYF

V gene: TRBV5-8
CDR3 length: 15
J gene: TRBJ2-7
clone size: NA
D gene: TRBD2
CDR3 DNA: TGTGCCAGCAGCTTGCGAACTAGCGGGGGGTACGAGCAGTACTTC
CDR3 protein: CASSLRTSGGYEQYF

V gene: TRBV2
CDR3 length: 14
J gene: TRBJ2-6
clone size: NA
D gene: NA
CDR3 DNA: TGTGCCAGCCTCGACGGGGCTGGGGCCAACGTCCTGACTTTC
CDR3 protein: CASLDGAGANVLTF

V gene: TRBV10-3
CDR3 length: 12
J gene: TRBJ1-2
clone size: NA
D gene: TRBD1
CDR3 DNA: TGTGCCATTAAGGACAGGGGAGATGGCTACACCTTC
CDR3 protein: CAIKDRGDGYTF

V gene: TRBV18
CDR3 length: 14
J gene: TRBJ1-1
clone size: NA
D gene: NA
CDR3 DNA: TGTGCCAGCTCACCGGGGAACCCGAACACTGAAGCTTTCTTT
CDR3 protein: CASSPGNPNTEAFF

V gene: TRBV5-6
CDR3 length: 13
J gene: TRBJ2-7
clone size: NA
D gene: NA
CDR3 DNA: TGTGCCAGCAGCTTGTACAGGGCCCACGAGCAGTACTTC
CDR3 protein: CASSLYRAHEQYF

V gene: TRBV11-3
CDR3 length: 13
J gene: TRBJ1-2
clone size: NA
D gene: NA
CDR3 DNA: TGTGCCAGCAGCCCCCGGACAGCCGGCGGCTACACCTTC
CDR3 protein: CASSPRTAGGYTF